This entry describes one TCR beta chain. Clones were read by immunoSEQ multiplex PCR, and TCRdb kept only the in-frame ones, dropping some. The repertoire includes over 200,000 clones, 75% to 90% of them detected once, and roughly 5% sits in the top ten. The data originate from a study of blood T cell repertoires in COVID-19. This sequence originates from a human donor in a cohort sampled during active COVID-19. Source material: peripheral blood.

CDR3 sequence reads: CASTLLPGQVTYEQYF. In DNA, the CDR3 is TGTGCCAGCACACTACTCCCGGGACAGGTAACCTACGAGCAGTACTTC. This sequence joins TRBV7-2 and TRBJ2-7; 8 bases align to TRBD1. The trim removed 7 bases at V and 2 bases at J, leaving 13 bases unmatched. This CDR3 is 16 amino acids long. Germline CDR1 and CDR2: SGHTA and FQGNSA.